This TCR beta chain was sequenced during a study of CD8+ T cells in alopecia areata. Sequencing used cDNA as its template, made by extracting RNA and reverse transcribing it. Profiling relied on immunoSEQ multiplex PCR, and the TCRdb table lists in-frame clones only, not all of them. The profile shows about 150,000 clones, around 50% of them singletons. Germline CDR1 reads MNHEY; CDR2 reads SMNVEV (reference sequence). CDR3 size: 15 residues. Unmatched junction bases numbered 7, after V lost 4 bases and J lost 4 bases. The chain links TRBV27 to TRBJ2-5, with 9 bases identical to TRBD1. The sequence was collected from a human donor with alopecia areata. This sample comprised CD4+ T cells sorted from blood, obtained at week 0. The CDR3 region has the DNA TGTGCCAGCAGTTGGGGACAGGGCTTGGCAGAGACCCAGTACTTC. Its protein product is CASSWGQGLAETQYF.